This T cell receptor (beta chain) was retrieved from a study of T cell responses to AZD1222 COVID-19 vaccine. For the study at large: Pooling covered second doses at about 4 or about 12 weeks.

Study conclusions and caveats: An increase in Spike-specific TCR breadth and depth was observed after two AZD1222 doses.

Germline V gene sequence: CDR1 SGHTA, CDR2 FQGNSA. The CDR3 consists of 12 residues. Between the trimmed V and J ends, which lost 5 bases and 5 bases, there was a span of 6 bases. The method was immunoSEQ multiplex PCR; TCRdb's version includes in-frame clones alone and lacks a portion of them. The sample has roughly 70,000 clones; over 75% are singletons. Worth noting for this clone: What it recognizes is unknown.

The source material was peripheral blood, sampled on day 0 of AZD1222 vaccination. The chain is built from TRBV7-2 and TRBJ2-2; D unclear. This receptor was taken from an adult in good health. CDR3 DNA sequence: TGTGCCAGCAGCGCCGGGACCGGGGAGCTGTTTTTT. This gives the protein CASSAGTGELFF.